The 32 T cell receptor beta chains reported below all come from one sample, sequenced in a study of control samples from healthy donors and cancer patients (dated by TCRdb to 2020 to 2022). The library relied on the immunoSEQ multiplex PCR assay. The table comes from immuneACCESS by way of TCRdb, which keeps in-frame sequences with V and J called. Part of the clones is missing from these tables; in studies checked, under half for an unresolved V gene and the rest for unknown reasons. The sample table shows about 140,000 clones, and more than 85% are seen once. The ten biggest clones cover approximately 9.4% of the sample. The sample consisted of blood. The receptors come from a woman under 40 in good health.

This chain connects TRBV18 to TRBJ2-2, with TRBD1 identical over 10 bases. The CDR3 covers 16 residues. Germline CDR1 reads KGHSH; CDR2 reads LQKENI. J gave up 4 bases and V 5 bases, and 7 bases lay outside the gene matches. CDR3 region: CASSERQGAVTGELFF. In nucleotides, the CDR3 is TGTGCCAGCTCAGAAAGACAGGGGGCGGTCACCGGGGAGCTGTTTTTT. Filled out from reference TRBV18 and TRBJ2-2, the complete variable domain reads NAGVMQNPRHLVRRRGQEARLRCSPMKGHSHVYWYRQLPEEGLKFMVYLQKENIIDESGMPKERFSAEFPKEGPSILRIQQVVRGDSAAYFCASSERQGAVTGELFFGEGSRLTVL.

The V gene is TRBV4-2, the J gene TRBJ1-4; D not resolved. Per germline, CDR1 LGHNA and CDR2 YNFKEQ. Trimming cost V 0 bases and J 0 bases, with 11 bases left between them. The CDR3 runs 17 residues. The CDR3 nucleotides are TGTGCCAGCAGCCAAGATTTGGCGGCAGCAACTAATGAAAAACTGTTTTTT. Its protein is CASSQDLAAATNEKLFF.

The V gene is TRBV11-2, the J gene TRBJ2-4; 9 positions agree with TRBD1. The CDR3 is 15 amino acids. The germline CDR1 and CDR2 sequences are SGHAT and FQNNGV. With 7 bases clipped from V and 7 bases from J, the junction kept 11 bases outside the gene matches. The CDR3 DNA reads as TGTGCCAGCACCATAGGACAGGGGCGCACGAACATTCAGTACTTC. It specifies CASTIGQGRTNIQYF.

This sequence joins TRBV6-2 or TRBV6-3 and TRBJ2-1; D gene unclear. Germline lookup yields CDR1 MNHEY and CDR2 SVGEGT. This CDR3 region has 14 residues. The V gene lost 1 base and the J gene lost 3 bases, with 7 bases spanning the gap. CDR3 DNA: TGTGCCAGCAGTTACTGGCTGGGCTACAATGAGCAGTTCTTC. Translated: CASSYWLGYNEQFF.

The chain links TRBV2 to TRBJ2-7; TRBD2 matches 9 bases. Germline V CDR1 and CDR2: SNHLY, FYNNEI. Germline trimming cut 4 bases from V and 7 bases from J; bases unmatched to any gene: 11. This CDR3 spans 15 amino acids. CDR3 bases: TGTGCCAGCAGTGGGGAGCGGCTAGCGGGAAGTGAGCAGTACTTC. Amino acid sequence: CASSGERLAGSEQYF.

The gene calls are TRBV9 and TRBJ2-7; TRBD2 aligns across 7 bases. The CDR3 totals 15 residues. With 0 bases clipped from V and 5 bases from J, the junction kept 8 bases outside the gene matches. Germline V gene lookup returns CDR1 SGDLS and CDR2 YYNGEE. CDR3 sequence: CASSVEAGVLDEQYF. CDR3 bases: TGTGCCAGCAGCGTAGAGGCGGGAGTTTTGGACGAGCAGTACTTC.

The chain couples TRBV30 to TRBJ2-7; perhaps TRBD1 as D (5 bases). The CDR3 runs 14 residues. Germline V lookup: CDR1 GTSNPN, CDR2 SVGIG (reference sequence). V lost 3 bases and J 0 bases, leaving 12 bases between the germline ends. As DNA, the CDR3 is TGTGCCTGGAGAAGACAGACCAGCTCCTACGAGCAGTACTTC. This sequence encodes CAWRRQTSSYEQYF. Drawing the rest from reference TRBV30 and TRBJ2-7, the complete variable domain is SQTIHQWPATLVQPVGSPLSLECTVEGTSNPNLYWYRQAAGRGLQLLFYSVGIGQISSEVPQNLSASRPQDRQFILSSKKLLLSDSGFYLCAWRRQTSSYEQYFGPGTRLTVT.

The gene calls are TRBV6-5 and TRBJ1-2; D is unresolved. The CDR3 has 13 amino acids. The germline gives CDR1 MNHEY, CDR2 SVGAGI. V lost 7 bases, J lost 4 bases, and 13 bases lay in between. CDR3 sequence reads: CASTRDPLYGYTF. In DNA form, the CDR3 reads TGTGCCAGCACCCGCGACCCCCTCTATGGCTACACCTTC.

CDR3 in DNA: TGTGCCAGCAGTTTACGAGATACCTACGAGCAGTACTTC. This codes for CASSLRDTYEQYF. This chain links TRBV27 with TRBJ2-7; the D is unclear. Per germline, CDR1 MNHEY and CDR2 SMNVEV (reference sequence). The CDR3 totals 13 residues. Trimming cost V 2 bases and J 2 bases, with 7 bases left between them.

This clone appeared once. The genes are TRBV6-2 or TRBV6-3 and TRBJ1-3; 7 positions match TRBD1. The germline gives CDR1 MNHEY, CDR2 SVGEGT. Trimming took 2 bases from V and 8 from J; bases not matched to a gene: 9. The CDR3 length is 15 residues. DNA of the CDR3: TGTGCCAGCAGTTACGGGGACAGACTGATACACACCATATATTTT. Translated: CASSYGDRLIHTIYF.

The rearrangement joins TRBV30 to TRBJ2-7; TRBD1 agrees at 9 bases. The CDR3 is 12 amino acids. Germline CDR1 reads GTSNPN; CDR2 reads SVGIG (reference sequence). The ends lost 5 bases at V and 7 bases at J; junction bases unmatched: 6. CDR3 protein: CAWGDRDLEQYF. The CDR3 DNA reads as TGTGCCTGGGGGGACAGGGATCTTGAGCAGTACTTC. The whole variable domain, filled in from reference TRBV30 and TRBJ2-7, reads SQTIHQWPATLVQPVGSPLSLECTVEGTSNPNLYWYRQAAGRGLQLLFYSVGIGQISSEVPQNLSASRPQDRQFILSSKKLLLSDSGFYLCAWGDRDLEQYFGPGTRLTVT.

The chain employs TRBV5-1 and TRBJ2-7; 11 bases agree with TRBD1. The CDR3 totals 16 residues. The V segment lost 3 bases and the J segment 3 bases; nucleotides outside the gene matches: 8. CDR1 and CDR2 (germline): SGHRS, YFSETQ. As DNA, the CDR3 is TGCGCCAGCAGCTGGGTCGGGACAGGGGGTTTCTACGAGCAGTACTTC. This encodes CASSWVGTGGFYEQYF.

The rearrangement uses TRBV25-1 and TRBJ2-5; 11 nucleotides match TRBD2. CDR3 size: 15 residues. With V trimmed by 6 bases and J by 4 bases, 7 bases remained unmatched. CDR1 is MGHDK and CDR2 is SYGVNS in the germline V gene. CDR3 bases: TGTGCCAGCAGCCCTAGCGGGAGGCTGGGAGAGACCCAGTACTTC. The encoded protein is CASSPSGRLGETQYF. Drawing the rest from reference TRBV25-1 and TRBJ2-5, the complete variable domain is EADIYQTPRYLVIGTGKKITLECSQTMGHDKMYWYQQDPGMELHLIHYSYGVNSTEKGDLSSESTVSRIRTEHFPLTLESARPSHTSQYLCASSPSGRLGETQYFGPGTRLLVL.

This clone was detected once. The chain uses TRBV6-6 and TRBJ1-6; maybe TRBD1 (5 bases). V was clipped by 4 bases and J by 10 bases, with 11 bases between them. The CDR3 is 13 amino acids. Per the germline V gene, CDR1 is MNHNY and CDR2 is SVGAGI (reference sequence). CDR3: CASSSGWGSPLHF. The DNA for the CDR3 is TGTGCCAGCAGTTCAGGGTGGGGCTCACCCCTCCACTTT.

The J gene is TRBJ2-1, the V gene TRBV2; TRBD2 is a possible D gene (6 bases). Germline CDR1 SNHLY, CDR2 FYNNEI. This CDR3 contains 15 residues. The V end lost 8 bases, the J end lost 10 bases, and 24 bases lay between the germline ends. CDR3 loop: CASLGGLLARGEQFF. The CDR3 DNA reads as TGTGCCAGCCTGGGGGGATTATTGGCCCGGGGGGAGCAGTTCTTC.

The chain carries TRBV19 and TRBJ2-5; TRBD2 matches at 12 bases. The CDR3 has 16 residues. J lost 4 bases, V lost 1 base, and 4 bases had no gene match. Germline assignment: CDR1 LNHDA and CDR2 SQIVND (reference sequence). The chain's CDR3 is CASSIGLAGVRETQYF. Here the CDR3 DNA reads TGTGCCAGTAGTATAGGACTAGCGGGAGTCCGAGAGACCCAGTACTTC.

This chain uses TRBV28 with TRBJ2-6, with 11 bases aligning to TRBD1. The germline V gene has CDR1 MDHEN and CDR2 SYDVKM. There are 19 residues in the CDR3. Losses at the gene ends were 4 bases for V and 5 bases for J; bases not matched to a gene: 13. The CDR3 region is CASSSTAGTGGIWANVLTF. The CDR3 nucleotides are TGTGCCAGCAGTTCAACAGCCGGGACAGGGGGGATCTGGGCCAACGTCCTGACTTTC.

The rearrangement links TRBV4-1 to TRBJ2-7; 7 bases align to TRBD2. CDR3 size: 18 residues. Losses at the gene ends were 0 bases for V and 4 bases for J; bases not matched to a gene: 15. From germline, CDR1 is MGHRA and CDR2 YSYEKL. CDR3 sequence reads: CASSQDGVGLAANYEQYF. DNA of the CDR3: TGCGCCAGCAGCCAAGATGGGGTCGGGCTAGCGGCGAATTACGAGCAGTACTTC.

The rearrangement links TRBV5-6 to TRBJ2-3; maybe TRBD2 (6 bases). In germline, CDR1 is SGHDT, CDR2 YYEEEE. Trimming cost V 4 bases and J 5 bases, with 14 bases left between them. This CDR3 comprises 14 residues. The CDR3 sequence: CASSPRDWGDTQYF. The CDR3 DNA follows: TGTGCCAGCAGCCCCCGGGACTGGGGAGATACGCAGTATTTT.

The rearrangement links TRBV18 to TRBJ2-3; 7 bases align to TRBD2. CDR3 length: 14 residues. V trimming: 3 bases; J trimming: 4 bases; junction bases outside the gene matches: 4. Per the germline V gene, CDR1 is KGHSH and CDR2 is LQKENI. The CDR3 sequence is CASSPEGGPDTQYF. DNA of the CDR3: TGTGCCAGCTCACCGGAGGGAGGGCCAGATACGCAGTATTTT.

This chain connects TRBV12-5 to TRBJ2-5; D is undetermined. The CDR3 sequence is 14 residues long. The V and J ends lost 1 base and 0 bases respectively, with 6 bases between them. Germline values: CDR1 LGHNT, CDR2 FRNRAP. The CDR3 region has the DNA TGTGCTAGTGGTTTGGGGACGTACCAAGAGACCCAGTACTTC. Translating it yields CASGLGTYQETQYF. The full variable domain, rest sourced from reference TRBV12-5 and TRBJ2-5, is DARVTQTPRHKVTEMGQEVTMRCQPILGHNTVFWYRQTMMQGLELLAYFRNRAPLDDSGMPKDRFSAEMPDATLATLKIQPSEPRDSAVYFCASGLGTYQETQYFGPGTRLLVL.

The chain employs TRBV15 and TRBJ2-7; D is perhaps TRBD1 or TRBD2 (5 bases each). This CDR3 spans 17 amino acids. Germline CDR1 LNHNV, CDR2 YYDKDF (reference sequence). Trimming took 3 bases from V and 9 from J, leaving 27 bases between them. This CDR3 reads CATSRGDVPGNADGQYF. The CDR3 DNA reads TGTGCCACCAGCAGGGGGGATGTCCCCGGAAACGCCGACGGGCAGTACTTC.

The J gene is TRBJ2-3, the V gene TRBV9, with D perhaps matching TRBD2 (6 bases). The V and J ends lost 2 bases and 6 bases respectively, with 7 bases between them. This CDR3 contains 12 residues. Germline-derived CDR1 and CDR2 are SGDLS and YYNGEE. CDR3 in amino acids: CASSVGLDTQYF. The CDR3 DNA follows: TGTGCCAGCAGCGTGGGACTTGATACGCAGTATTTT.

The chain uses TRBV19 and TRBJ1-4; no clear D. Germline loops: CDR1 LNHDA, CDR2 SQIVND (reference sequence). The CDR3 runs 16 residues. V dropped 3 bases and J dropped 2 bases, with 13 bases sitting between them. CDR3 bases: TGTGCCAGTAGTATCCAGGCGATAAGGACTAATGAAAAACTGTTTTTT. Amino acid sequence: CASSIQAIRTNEKLFF.

The gene calls are TRBV28 and TRBJ1-2; 9 nucleotides match TRBD1. The germline CDR1 and CDR2 sequences are MDHEN and SYDVKM. V gave up 6 bases and J gave up 4 bases; unmatched junction bases: 6. The CDR3 contains 14 residues. CDR3 nucleotides: TGTGCCAGCAGACCAGGACAGGGGTTCTATGGCTACACCTTC. The encoded protein is CASRPGQGFYGYTF.

The chain uses TRBV10-3 and TRBJ2-2, with 7 bases identical to TRBD2. Germline-derived CDR1 and CDR2 are ENHRY and SYGVKD. Germline trimming cut 2 bases from V and 4 bases from J; bases unmatched to any gene: 1. CDR3 length: 14 residues. CDR3 in amino acids: CAISEGGGTGELFF. CDR3 DNA sequence: TGTGCCATCAGTGAGGGGGGGGGCACCGGGGAGCTGTTTTTT.

The J gene is TRBJ1-4, the V gene TRBV7-9; weak D call: TRBD1 (5 bases). From germline, CDR1 is SEHNR and CDR2 FQNEAQ (reference sequence). The CDR3 sequence is 18 residues long. Trimming took off 2 bases at V and 2 bases at J, with 18 bases between the two ends. CDR3 in amino acids: CASSLRRMGGITNEKLFF. The CDR3 DNA reads as TGTGCCAGCAGCTTAAGGCGAATGGGGGGGATTACTAATGAAAAACTGTTTTTT.

V gene TRBV28 combines with J gene TRBJ1-2; D gene uncertain. The CDR3 length is 14 residues. V was cut by 2 bases and J by 4 bases, with 11 bases left in between. Germline V CDR1 and CDR2: MDHEN, SYDVKM. In nucleotides, the CDR3 is TGTGCCAGCAGTTTAGCGGTCCGGGGCTATGGCTACACCTTC. Translated: CASSLAVRGYGYTF.

This clone was counted a single time. The chain joins TRBV27 to TRBJ2-7; D gene uncertain. Germline V gene sequence: CDR1 MNHEY, CDR2 SMNVEV (reference sequence). V dropped 0 bases and J dropped 0 bases, with 12 bases sitting between them. CDR3 size: 16 residues. CDR3 nucleotide sequence: TGTGCCAGCAGTTTATCATGGCAGGTTAGCTCCTACGAGCAGTACTTC. As protein: CASSLSWQVSSYEQYF.

The rearrangement links TRBV11-2 to TRBJ2-1; possibly TRBD2 for D (6 bases). V was clipped by 1 base and J by 9 bases, with 16 bases between them. The CDR3 covers 15 residues. In germline, CDR1 is SGHAT, CDR2 FQNNGV. Here the CDR3 DNA reads TGTGCCAGCAGCTTAGGTCCGGGAGAGTGGGGTGAGCAGTTCTTC. Amino acids: CASSLGPGEWGEQFF.

The rearrangement uses TRBV5-1 and TRBJ1-4; D is perhaps TRBD1 (5 bases). V lost 0 bases and J lost 7, with 19 bases in between. The CDR3 is made up of 17 amino acids. From germline, CDR1 is SGHRS and CDR2 YFSETQ. DNA for the CDR3: TGCGCCAGCAGCTTGGGGTTAGGGAGGGGCGCGAGTGAAAAACTGTTTTTT. Its translation: CASSLGLGRGASEKLFF.

This sequence joins TRBV4-2 and TRBJ1-2; D is uncertain. Trimming pared 0 bases from V and 3 bases from J, leaving 14 bases between. This CDR3 is built from 16 residues. The germline gives CDR1 LGHNA, CDR2 YNFKEQ. CDR3 region: CASSQEATLGDYGYTF. CDR3 DNA sequence: TGTGCCAGCAGCCAAGAGGCAACACTTGGGGACTATGGCTACACCTTC.